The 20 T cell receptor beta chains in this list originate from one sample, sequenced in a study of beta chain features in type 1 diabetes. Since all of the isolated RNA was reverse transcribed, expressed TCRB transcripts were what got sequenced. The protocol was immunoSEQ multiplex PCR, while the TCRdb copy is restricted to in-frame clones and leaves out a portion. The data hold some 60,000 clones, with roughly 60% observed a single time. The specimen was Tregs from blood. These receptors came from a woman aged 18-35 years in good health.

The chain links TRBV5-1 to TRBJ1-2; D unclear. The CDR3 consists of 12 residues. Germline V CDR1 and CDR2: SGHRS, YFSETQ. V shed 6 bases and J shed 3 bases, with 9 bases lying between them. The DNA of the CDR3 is TGCGCCAGCACGGCAGACTACTATGGCTACACCTTC. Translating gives CASTADYYGYTF.

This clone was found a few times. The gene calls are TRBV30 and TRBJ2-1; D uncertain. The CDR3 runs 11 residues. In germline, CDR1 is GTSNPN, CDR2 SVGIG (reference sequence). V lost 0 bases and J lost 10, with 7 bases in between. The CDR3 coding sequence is TGTGCCTGGAGTGTACTCGGGGAGCAGTTCTTC. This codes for CAWSVLGEQFF.

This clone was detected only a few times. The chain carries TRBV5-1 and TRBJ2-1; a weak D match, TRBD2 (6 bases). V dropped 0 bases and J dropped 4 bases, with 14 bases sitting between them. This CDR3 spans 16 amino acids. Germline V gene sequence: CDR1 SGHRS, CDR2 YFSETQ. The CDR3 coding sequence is TGCGCCAGCAGCTTGGGATCAAGCGGAGGGTACAATGAGCAGTTCTTC. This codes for CASSLGSSGGYNEQFF. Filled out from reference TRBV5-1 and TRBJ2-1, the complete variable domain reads KAGVTQTPRYLIKTRGQQVTLSCSPISGHRSVSWYQQTPGQGLQFLFEYFSETQRNKGNFPGRFSGRQFSNSRSEMNVSTLELGDSALYLCASSLGSSGGYNEQFFGPGTRLTVL.

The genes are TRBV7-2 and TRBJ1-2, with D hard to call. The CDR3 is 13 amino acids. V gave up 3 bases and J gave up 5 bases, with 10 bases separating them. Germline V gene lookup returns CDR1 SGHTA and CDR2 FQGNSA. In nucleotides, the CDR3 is TGTGCCAGCAGCTTGACTCAAACATATGGCTACACCTTC. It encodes CASSLTQTYGYTF. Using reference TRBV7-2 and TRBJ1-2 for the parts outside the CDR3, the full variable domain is GAGVSQSPSNKVTEKGKDVELRCDPISGHTALYWYRQSLGQGLEFLIYFQGNSAPDKSGLPSDRFSAERTGGSVSTLTIQRTQQEDSAVYLCASSLTQTYGYTFGSGTRLTVV.

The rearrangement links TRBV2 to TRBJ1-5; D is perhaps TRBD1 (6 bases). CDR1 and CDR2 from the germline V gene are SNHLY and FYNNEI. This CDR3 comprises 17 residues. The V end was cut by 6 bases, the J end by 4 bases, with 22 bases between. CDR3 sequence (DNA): TGTGCCAGCAGCAGGACCCCTCGGGACATTATTAATCAGCCCCAGCATTTT. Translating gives CASSRTPRDIINQPQHF.

CDR3 amino acids: CASSLLGTPGGPDTQYF. The CDR3 DNA reads TGTGCCAGCAGTTTATTGGGGACTCCGGGAGGTCCAGATACGCAGTATTTT. The rearrangement links TRBV27 to TRBJ2-3; 7 bases are shared with TRBD2. This CDR3 spans 17 amino acids. V shed 1 base, J shed 4 bases, and the junction held 11 bases outside the gene matches. CDR1 and CDR2 (germline): MNHEY, SMNVEV (reference sequence).

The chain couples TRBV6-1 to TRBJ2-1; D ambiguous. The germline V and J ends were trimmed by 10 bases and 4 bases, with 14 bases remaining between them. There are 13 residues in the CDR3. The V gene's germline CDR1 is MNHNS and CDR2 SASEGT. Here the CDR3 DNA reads TGTGCCACCCTCCGCGTTTTTTACAATGAGCAGTTCTTC. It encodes CATLRVFYNEQFF.

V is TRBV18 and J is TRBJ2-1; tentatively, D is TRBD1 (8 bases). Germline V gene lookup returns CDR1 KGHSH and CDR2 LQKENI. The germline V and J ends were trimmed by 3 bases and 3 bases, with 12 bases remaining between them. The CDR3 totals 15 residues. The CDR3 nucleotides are TGTGCCAGCTCACCGCGGGGGACAGGCTACAATGAGCAGTTCTTC. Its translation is CASSPRGTGYNEQFF.

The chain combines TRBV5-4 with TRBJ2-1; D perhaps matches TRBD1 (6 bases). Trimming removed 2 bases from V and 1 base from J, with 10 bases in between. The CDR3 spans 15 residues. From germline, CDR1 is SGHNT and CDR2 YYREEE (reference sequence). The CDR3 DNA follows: TGTGCCAGCAGCTTTGGACAGTTTTCCTACAATGAGCAGTTCTTC. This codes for CASSFGQFSYNEQFF.

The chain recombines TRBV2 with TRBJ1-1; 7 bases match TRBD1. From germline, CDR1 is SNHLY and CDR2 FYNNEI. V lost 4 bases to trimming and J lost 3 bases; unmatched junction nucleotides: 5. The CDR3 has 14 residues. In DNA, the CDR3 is TGTGCCAGCAGTGGACAGGGATGGGACACTGAAGCTTTCTTT. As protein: CASSGQGWDTEAFF.

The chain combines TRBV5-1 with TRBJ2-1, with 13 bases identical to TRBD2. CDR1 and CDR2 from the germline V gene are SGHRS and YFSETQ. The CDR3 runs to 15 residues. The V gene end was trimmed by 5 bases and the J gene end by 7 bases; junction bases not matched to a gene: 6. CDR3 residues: CASSTGLAGLNEQFF. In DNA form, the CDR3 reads TGCGCCAGCAGTACGGGACTAGCGGGATTAAATGAGCAGTTCTTC. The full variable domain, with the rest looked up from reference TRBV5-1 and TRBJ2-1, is KAGVTQTPRYLIKTRGQQVTLSCSPISGHRSVSWYQQTPGQGLQFLFEYFSETQRNKGNFPGRFSGRQFSNSRSEMNVSTLELGDSALYLCASSTGLAGLNEQFFGPGTRLTVL.

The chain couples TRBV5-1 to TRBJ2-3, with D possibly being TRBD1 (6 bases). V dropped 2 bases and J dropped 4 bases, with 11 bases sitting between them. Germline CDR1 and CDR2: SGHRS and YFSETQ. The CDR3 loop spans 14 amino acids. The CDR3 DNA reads TGCGCCAGCAGCTTCGGATCAGGGGCAGATACGCAGTATTTT. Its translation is CASSFGSGADTQYF.

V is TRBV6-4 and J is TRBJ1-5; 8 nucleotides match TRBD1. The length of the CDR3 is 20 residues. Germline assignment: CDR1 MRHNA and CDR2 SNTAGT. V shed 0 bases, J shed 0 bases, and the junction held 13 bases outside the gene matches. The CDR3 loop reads CASSDSSPGQGPYSNQPQHF. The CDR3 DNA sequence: TGTGCCAGCAGTGACTCAAGCCCCGGACAGGGCCCTTATAGCAATCAGCCCCAGCATTTT.

Written as DNA, the CDR3 is TGTGCCAGCACGGCCCAAAGCGGAAAACTGTTTTTT. This sequence encodes CASTAQSGKLFF. This chain joins TRBV6-1 and TRBJ1-4, with D uncertain. The V end lost 7 bases, the J end lost 10 bases, and 13 bases lay between the germline ends. The CDR3 totals 12 residues. Germline V gives CDR1 MNHNS, CDR2 SASEGT.

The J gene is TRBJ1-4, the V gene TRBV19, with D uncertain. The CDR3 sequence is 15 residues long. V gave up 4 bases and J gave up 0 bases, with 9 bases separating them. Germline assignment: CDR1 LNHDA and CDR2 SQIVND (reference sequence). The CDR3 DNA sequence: TGTGCCAGTAGTACAACAGCTGCAACTAATGAAAAACTGTTTTTT. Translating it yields CASSTTAATNEKLFF.

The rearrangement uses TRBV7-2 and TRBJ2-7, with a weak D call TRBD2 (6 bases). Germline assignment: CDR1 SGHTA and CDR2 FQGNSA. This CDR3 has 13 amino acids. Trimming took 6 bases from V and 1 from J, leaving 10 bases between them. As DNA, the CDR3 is TGTGCCAGCAGACGGGACTTGTCCTACGAGCAGTACTTC. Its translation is CASRRDLSYEQYF.

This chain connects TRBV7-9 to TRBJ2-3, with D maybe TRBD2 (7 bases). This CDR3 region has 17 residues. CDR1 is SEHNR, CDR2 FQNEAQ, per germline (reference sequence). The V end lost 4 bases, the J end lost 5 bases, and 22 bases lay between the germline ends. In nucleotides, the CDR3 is TGTGCCAGCAGCTCCCCCCACGGGGGGCGGCGTGGAGATACGCAGTATTTT. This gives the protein CASSSPHGGRRGDTQYF.

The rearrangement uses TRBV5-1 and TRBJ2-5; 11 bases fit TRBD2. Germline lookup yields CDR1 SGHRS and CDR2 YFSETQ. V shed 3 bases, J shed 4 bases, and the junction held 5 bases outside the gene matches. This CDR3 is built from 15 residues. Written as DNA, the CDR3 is TGCGCCAGCAGCTCGGGACTAGCGGAGGGAGAGACCCAGTACTTC. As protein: CASSSGLAEGETQYF.

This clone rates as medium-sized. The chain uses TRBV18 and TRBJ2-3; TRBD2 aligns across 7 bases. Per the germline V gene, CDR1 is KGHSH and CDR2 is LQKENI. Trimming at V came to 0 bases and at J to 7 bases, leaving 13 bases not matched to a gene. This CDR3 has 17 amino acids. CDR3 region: CASSPPLAVDSANTQYF. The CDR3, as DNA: TGTGCCAGCTCACCACCGCTAGCGGTAGACTCGGCGAATACGCAGTATTTT.

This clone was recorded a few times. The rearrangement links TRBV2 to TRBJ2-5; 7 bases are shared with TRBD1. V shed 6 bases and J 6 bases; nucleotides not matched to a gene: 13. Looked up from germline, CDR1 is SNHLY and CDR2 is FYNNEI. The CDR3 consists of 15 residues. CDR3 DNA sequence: TGTGCCAGCAGCGAAAAGTTGACAGGGACGAAGACCCAGTACTTC. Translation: CASSEKLTGTKTQYF.